A single T cell receptor beta chain is shown here with its context. Its antigen is currently not known. Qualities for individual bases were not recorded, and no much larger clone is one base off. The CDR3 regions of human TCRbeta chains were subjected to immunosequencing. The study's own analysis went as follows. TCRs in the repertoires were compared against a reference library of SARS-CoV-2-specific TCRs that had been generated with the MIRA antigen-specificity platform. Breadth meant the fraction of unique TCRs that were SARS-CoV-2-associated, whereas depth meant the fraction of total T cells that were SARS-CoV-2-associated. Using the MIRA data, each spike-specific TCR was assigned both to the spike region to which the TCR was reactive and to a CD4 or CD8 class. Log10-transformed breadth and depth values were compared by one-way ANOVA with Sidak's multiple comparisons tests. Sourced from immuneACCESS, this table was stored by TCRdb with only in-frame sequences that have V and J called. A share of the clones is absent; for the studies checked, an unresolved V gene accounts for under half, and the remainder has no known explanation. V and J calls and clone size are copied from that table; D and trimming were computed from the DNA. The sample records 110,000 to 150,000 clones, 92% of which are singletons. The ten top clones hold more than 3% of the sample.

The sample originates from a study of T cell responses to AZD1222 COVID-19 vaccine (dated by TCRdb to the early 2020s). About the full investigation: TCR sequencing was performed for 230 to 250 trial participants, of whom about 200 were given two doses of AZD1222 and approximately 25 were given two doses of MenACWY control vaccine. Trial participants were enrolled by age into 18-55, 56-69 and 70-plus year subgroups, with around 140, 26 and 57 TCR-sequenced participants respectively.

Per the publication, the time point label means: about 28 days (+/-7) after the second vaccine dose. AZD1222 recipients given second doses at about 4 weeks or at about 12 weeks were pooled, since spike-specific TCR depth and breadth were not found to differ between the two schedules. Vaccinee samples were obtained from the UK trials COV001 and COV002, which included a single-blind randomized controlled phase 2/3 trial of AZD1222 (ChAdOx1 nCoV-19) in healthy adults. For TCRbeta chain sequencing, PBMC samples from trial participants were taken at day 0 and at day 28 after the second dose. Overall results and qualifications from the work: Epitopes outside the regions mutated in the B.1.351 and B.1.1.7 variants were reportedly recognized by nearly half of the unique spike-specific TCRs. Most participants were white British and females outnumbered males, and the authors suggested that clonal diversity may have been underestimated. Conclusions about previously exposed vaccinees were limited because only 5 or 6 AZD1222 recipients were SARS-CoV-2 seropositive at baseline. Because no samples from the day 14 peak response were available, repertoires could be characterized only after the peak T cell response. Spike-specific TCR breadth and depth rose significantly after two AZD1222 doses compared with day 0 and with MenACWY recipients. Vaccine-associated CD4 TCRs spanned the whole spike protein, with dominant responses in regions 160-218 and 743-854. The 56-69-year group was small, and its depth increase did not reach significance, likely because of low power.

The junction shows trimming of 2 bases on V and 0 bases on J, plus 8 bases between the germline ends. CDR1 and CDR2 are drawn from the germline V gene: MNHEY, SVGEGT. The CDR3 goes from the cysteine to the phenylalanine over 14 residues. The DNA shown is the 42-base CDR3, in frame from base 1. Recombination linked TRBV6-2 or TRBV6-3 to TRBJ2-7; the D gene is possibly TRBD1 or TRBD2, each agreeing over 5 bases. The starting material was peripheral blood, obtained 28 days after the second AZD1222 dose. The TCR sequence derives from an adult who received the AZD1222 COVID-19 vaccine. The DNA is TGTGCCAGCAGTTACCAAGGGACCTCCTACGAGCAGTACTTC. Protein translation: CASSYQGTSYEQYF.